The clone carrying this T cell receptor beta chain appeared a single time. This specimen comes from a study of blood T cell repertoires in COVID-19. Study context: Acute-phase and convalescent COVID-19 samples originated in the United States, Italy and Spain.

Per the study methods: By means of reference gene primer amplification, nucleated cell counts were estimated. Clones were read by immunoSEQ multiplex PCR, and TCRdb kept only the in-frame ones, dropping some. The V and J calls and clone size were taken over from that table, and D and trimming were inferred from the DNA. The sample lists 250,000 to 300,000 clones; around 90% were seen once. This CDR3 contains 14 residues. Per the germline V gene, CDR1 is MNHNY and CDR2 is SVGAGI (reference sequence). V lost 5 bases, J lost 1 base, and 4 bases stayed unmatched. The chain joins TRBV6-6 to TRBJ1-2, with 7 bases matching TRBD1. This TCR was sampled from a woman aged 40-49 years who had recovered from COVID-19. Sequencing was performed on peripheral blood. DNA of the CDR3: TGTGCCAGCAGTCAGGGGGACTATAACTATGGCTACACCTTC. The encoded protein is CASSQGDYNYGYTF.